This T cell receptor (beta chain) was obtained from a study of blood T cell repertoires in COVID-19. Per germline, CDR1 GTSNPN and CDR2 SVGIG (reference sequence). The V segment lost 2 bases and the J segment 4 bases; nucleotides outside the gene matches: 8. CDR3 length equals 15 residues. This clone was picked up one time. Per the authors' pipeline: Reference gene primer amplification in the assay estimated nucleated cell counts. Measured with immunoSEQ multiplex PCR; TCRdb has only the in-frame clones, and not every one. Clonal size and the V and J genes are those of that table, whereas D and trimming came from the DNA. The sample consists of roughly 97,000 clones, 82% of them appearing once.

V usage is TRBV30 and J usage is TRBJ2-5; 9 positions match TRBD2. The TCR originated in a man between 65 and 85 years old with acute or convalescent COVID-19. Sequencing input: peripheral blood. The CDR3 DNA sequence: TGTGCCTGGAGTTATAGCGGGAGCAGGGGAGAGACCCAGTACTTC. It encodes CAWSYSGSRGETQYF.